The 29 T cell receptor beta chains below were found in one sample sequenced in a study of long-term antiretroviral therapy in people with HIV. Samples were assayed with immunoSEQ v3.0 at survey level. This table comes from immunoSEQ multiplex PCR, and its TCRdb copy is limited to in-frame clones, with some not included. There are around 30,000 clones in the sample; roughly 85% occur only once, and about a tenth lies in the top ten. This specimen consisted of unsorted PBMCs, obtained 2.3 years after starting antiretroviral therapy. Receptors were obtained from a man aged 40-49 years with HIV.

This clone has just one count. This chain links TRBV29-1 with TRBJ1-2; 7 bases match TRBD1. The ends lost 6 bases at V and 5 bases at J; junction bases unmatched: 18. The CDR3 is 16 amino acids. CDR1 SQVTM and CDR2 ANQGSEA come from the germline V gene. In DNA form, the CDR3 reads TGCAGCGTCCTTGCCGAGACAGGGAAGGAAGCTTATGGCTACACCTTC. Protein: CSVLAETGKEAYGYTF.

The chain has TRBV7-9 and TRBJ2-2; unclear D gene. CDR3 length: 12 amino acids. The germline V and J ends were trimmed by 3 bases and 6 bases, with 5 bases remaining between them. Germline V gives CDR1 SEHNR, CDR2 FQNEAQ (reference sequence). The CDR3 DNA reads as TGTGCCAGCAGCTTTGGGTCCGGGGAGCTGTTTTTT. It translates to CASSFGSGELFF.

This clone was recorded a few times. The chain is built from TRBV12-5 and TRBJ1-3; TRBD1 matches at 7 bases. The CDR3 is 16 residues long. From germline, CDR1 is LGHNT and CDR2 FRNRAP. Unmatched junction bases numbered 5, after V lost 1 base and J lost 2 bases. The CDR3 region has the DNA TGTGCTAGTGGTTTGGGACAGGGAGCGACTGGAAACACCATATATTTT. This codes for CASGLGQGATGNTIYF.

The V call is TRBV6-1, the J call TRBJ2-7, with D perhaps matching TRBD2 (6 bases). Germline V gene lookup returns CDR1 MNHNS and CDR2 SASEGT. There are 14 residues in the CDR3. V was shortened by 2 bases and J by 7 bases, with 15 bases between the two germline ends. The CDR3: CASSEFGGEGEQYF. For the CDR3, the DNA is TGTGCCAGCAGTGAATTTGGCGGGGAAGGAGAGCAGTACTTC.

The chain combines TRBV19 with TRBJ2-3, with 15 bases fitting TRBD2. This CDR3 has 16 residues. Looked up from germline, CDR1 is LNHDA and CDR2 is SQIVND (reference sequence). V was pared by 5 bases and J by 6 bases, with 6 bases of the junction left unmatched. CDR3 protein: CASSYGTSGGHDTQYF. The CDR3 DNA follows: TGTGCCAGTAGTTACGGGACTAGCGGGGGGCACGATACGCAGTATTTT.

This chain joins TRBV19 and TRBJ1-2; 7 bases are shared with TRBD1. V was pared by 5 bases and J by 4 bases, with 7 bases of the junction left unmatched. Germline CDR1 is LNHDA and CDR2 is SQIVND (reference sequence). The CDR3 runs 14 residues. The CDR3 sequence is CASSLDRNSYGYTF. The CDR3 nucleotides read TGTGCCAGTAGTCTGGACAGGAATTCCTATGGCTACACCTTC.

The chain employs TRBV20-1 and TRBJ2-3, with D perhaps TRBD1 or TRBD2 (5 bases each). The CDR3 is 11 residues long. Germline V lookup: CDR1 DFQATT, CDR2 SNEGSKA (reference sequence). V was clipped by 5 bases and J by 6 bases, with 9 bases between them. The CDR3 reads CSALGTDTQYF. DNA of the CDR3: TGCAGTGCTTTAGGGACGGATACGCAGTATTTT.

J is TRBJ1-2 and V is TRBV5-1, with D possibly TRBD1 on 5 matching bases. The CDR3 sequence is 15 residues long. CDR1 and CDR2 (germline): SGHRS, YFSETQ. V lost 0 bases and J 2 bases, leaving 11 bases between the germline ends. CDR3 bases: TGCGCCAGCAGCTTGGGAGACAGCTTCAACTATGGCTACACCTTC. Translated: CASSLGDSFNYGYTF.

J is TRBJ2-4 and V is TRBV9, with TRBD2 identical over 8 bases. Germline V gene lookup returns CDR1 SGDLS and CDR2 YYNGEE. Trimming at V came to 0 bases and at J to 2 bases, leaving 1 base not matched to a gene. The CDR3 loop spans 15 amino acids. The CDR3 region is CASSVAGGPKNIQYF. The CDR3, as DNA: TGTGCCAGCAGCGTAGCGGGAGGGCCCAAAAACATTCAGTACTTC.

The V gene is TRBV6-5, the J gene TRBJ2-7, with TRBD2 identical over 8 bases. This CDR3 region has 15 residues. Losses at the gene ends were 5 bases for V and 5 bases for J; bases not matched to a gene: 11. Germline V gives CDR1 MNHEY, CDR2 SVGAGI. CDR3 DNA sequence: TGTGCCAGCAGTGGTAGCGGGACCAACTTCCACGAGCAGTACTTC. Protein: CASSGSGTNFHEQYF.

V is TRBV15 and J is TRBJ2-7; D ambiguous. Trimming took 0 bases from V and 0 from J, leaving 12 bases between them. Germline values: CDR1 LNHNV, CDR2 YYDKDF (reference sequence). The CDR3 totals 16 residues. CDR3 nucleotides: TGTGCCACCAGCAGAGATACGTGGAAGGGCTCCTACGAGCAGTACTTC. As protein: CATSRDTWKGSYEQYF.

The chain has TRBV5-1 and TRBJ2-1; D call uncertain. The CDR3 length is 14 residues. The V end was cut by 4 bases, the J end by 6 bases, with 14 bases between. Germline V gene sequence: CDR1 SGHRS, CDR2 YFSETQ. CDR3 residues: CASSLLIMGNEQFF. In nucleotides, the CDR3 is TGCGCCAGCAGCCTGTTAATAATGGGCAATGAGCAGTTCTTC.

The chain carries TRBV5-1 and TRBJ2-3, with D uncertain. The CDR3 has 15 residues. Germline assignment: CDR1 SGHRS and CDR2 YFSETQ. Trimming took 5 bases from V and 0 from J, leaving 13 bases between them. CDR3: CASSSQITSTDTQYF. In DNA form, the CDR3 reads TGCGCCAGCAGTTCCCAGATAACTAGCACAGATACGCAGTATTTT.

The chain couples TRBV2 to TRBJ2-3, with 7 nucleotides matching TRBD2. Losses at the gene ends were 7 bases for V and 3 bases for J; bases not matched to a gene: 10. CDR1 is SNHLY and CDR2 is FYNNEI in the germline V gene. CDR3 length: 15 amino acids. CDR3 residues: CASTTGLSMTDTQYF. For the CDR3, the DNA is TGTGCCAGCACTACGGGACTATCCATGACAGATACGCAGTATTTT.

The chain couples TRBV7-9 to TRBJ1-1; 7 bases fit TRBD1. V lost 3 bases to trimming and J lost 1 base; unmatched junction nucleotides: 2. This CDR3 is built from 14 residues. CDR1 is SEHNR, CDR2 FQNEAQ, per germline (reference sequence). The CDR3, as DNA: TGTGCCAGCAGCTTGGGACAGAAGAACACTGAAGCTTTCTTT. Translation: CASSLGQKNTEAFF.

This rearrangement joins TRBV27 to TRBJ1-5; 8 bases fit TRBD1. The germline gives CDR1 MNHEY, CDR2 SMNVEV (reference sequence). The CDR3 covers 15 residues. V shed 6 bases and J 3 bases; nucleotides not matched to a gene: 7. The CDR3 sequence is CASRSDRANNQPQHF. The CDR3 region has the DNA TGTGCCAGCAGATCGGACAGGGCTAACAATCAGCCCCAGCATTTT.

This clone was seen more than once but under ten times. The V gene is TRBV4-2, the J gene TRBJ1-6; D is possibly TRBD1 (5 bases). CDR1 and CDR2 (germline): LGHNA, YNFKEQ. This CDR3 has 16 amino acids. V dropped 1 base and J dropped 3 bases, with 10 bases sitting between them. CDR3 sequence: CASSQGRGNYNSPLHF. The CDR3 DNA sequence: TGTGCCAGCAGCCAAGGAAGGGGAAACTATAATTCACCCCTCCACTTT.

This clone was found a few times. The chain employs TRBV7-9 and TRBJ1-1; D not resolved. The CDR3 loop spans 13 amino acids. Trimming removed 3 bases at V and 6 bases at J, with 11 bases between. CDR1 is SEHNR and CDR2 is FQNEAQ in the germline V gene (reference sequence). The CDR3 nucleotides are TGTGCCAGCAGCTTCCGAGACACCTCTGAAGCTTTCTTT. Encoded protein: CASSFRDTSEAFF.

This clone was seen only once. The J gene is TRBJ1-2, the V gene TRBV6-5, with D hard to call. Germline V lookup: CDR1 MNHEY, CDR2 SVGAGI. The CDR3 has 13 amino acids. The V end lost 5 bases, the J end lost 5 bases, and 12 bases lay between the germline ends. In nucleotides, the CDR3 is TGTGCCAGCAGTAACGTTGCCTCTTATGGCTACACCTTC. This encodes CASSNVASYGYTF.

V usage is TRBV2 and J usage is TRBJ1-1, with a tentative D call TRBD1 (6 bases). With 6 bases removed from V and 2 bases from J, the gap between germline ends came to 16 bases. The CDR3 consists of 15 residues. Germline lookup yields CDR1 SNHLY and CDR2 FYNNEI. CDR3 amino acids: CASRKLTGRNTEAFF. In nucleotides, the CDR3 is TGTGCCAGCAGAAAACTAACAGGGAGAAACACTGAAGCTTTCTTT.

The chain has TRBV5-1 and TRBJ2-7; TRBD1 matches 10 bases. The CDR3 has 14 residues. With V trimmed by 3 bases and J by 4 bases, 4 bases remained unmatched. CDR1 SGHRS and CDR2 YFSETQ come from the germline V gene. The chain's CDR3 is CASSSGTGVYEQYF. The CDR3 region has the DNA TGCGCCAGCAGCTCCGGGACAGGGGTTTACGAGCAGTACTTC.

This CDR3 is CARSVGTANTGELFF. CDR3 coding DNA: TGTGCCAGAAGCGTCGGGACAGCGAACACCGGGGAGCTGTTTTTT. The J gene is TRBJ2-2, the V gene TRBV2; 7 bases are shared with TRBD1. Germline lookup yields CDR1 SNHLY and CDR2 FYNNEI. There are 15 residues in the CDR3. V was clipped by 9 bases and J by 0 bases; unmatched bases: 7.

The chain has TRBV6-1 and TRBJ1-1, with no clear D. The germline V gene encodes CDR1 MNHNS and CDR2 SASEGT. The CDR3 is 15 residues long. V was trimmed by 4 bases and J by 3 bases, leaving 15 bases between them. CDR3 coding DNA: TGTGCCAGCAGTGTTCGGTCCCCTCCGGACACTGAAGCTTTCTTT. Translating it yields CASSVRSPPDTEAFF.

The chain has TRBV9 and TRBJ1-1; 10 bases agree with TRBD1. CDR1 SGDLS and CDR2 YYNGEE come from the germline V gene. J gave up 6 bases and V 3 bases, and 8 bases lay outside the gene matches. The CDR3 covers 15 residues. The CDR3 sequence: CASSATGQGWPEAFF. In DNA, the CDR3 is TGTGCCAGCAGCGCCACGGGACAGGGGTGGCCTGAAGCTTTCTTT.

V gene TRBV5-4 combines with J gene TRBJ2-5; TRBD1 agrees at 9 bases. Germline trimming cut 3 bases from V and 4 bases from J; bases unmatched to any gene: 7. Looked up from germline, CDR1 is SGHNT and CDR2 is YYREEE (reference sequence). This CDR3 is 15 amino acids long. The CDR3 DNA reads as TGTGCCAGCAGCTCGACCACAGGGGGCGTAGAGACCCAGTACTTC. Translation gives CASSSTTGGVETQYF.

The rearrangement uses TRBV4-2 and TRBJ1-2; D gene uncertain. V dropped 0 bases and J dropped 2 bases, with 10 bases sitting between them. The CDR3 length is 15 residues. CDR1 and CDR2 from the germline V gene are LGHNA and YNFKEQ. CDR3 nucleotide sequence: TGTGCCAGCAGCCAAGATGGCAGTCCGAACTATGGCTACACCTTC. This gives the protein CASSQDGSPNYGYTF.

This chain connects TRBV7-8 to TRBJ1-1; possible D gene TRBD1, 5 bases. Germline CDR1 SGHVS, CDR2 FQNEAQ. V was pared by 5 bases and J by 0 bases, with 19 bases between. This CDR3 spans 17 amino acids. CDR3 in amino acids: CASSRESGTALNTEAFF. The CDR3 DNA is TGTGCCAGCAGCCGCGAATCCGGGACGGCATTGAACACTGAAGCTTTCTTT.

The V and J genes are TRBV12-5 and TRBJ1-1; the match to TRBD1 covers 9 bases. The germline gives CDR1 LGHNT, CDR2 FRNRAP. The CDR3 has 17 residues. The J segment lost 7 bases and the V segment lost 0 bases, leaving 12 bases of the junction unmatched. CDR3 in DNA: TGTGCTAGTGGTTTGGTACCGGACAGGGGAATACGCGATGAAGCTTTCTTT. Its protein is CASGLVPDRGIRDEAFF.

This chain links TRBV29-1 with TRBJ2-3; TRBD1 aligns across 12 bases. V shed 3 bases and J 5 bases; nucleotides not matched to a gene: 6. This CDR3 region has 15 residues. Germline assignment: CDR1 SQVTM and CDR2 ANQGSEA. The CDR3 DNA is TGCAGCGTTGATTCTGGGACAGGGGGCATAGATACGCAGTATTTT. It codes for CSVDSGTGGIDTQYF.